Listed below are T cell receptor beta chains from one sample, sequenced in a study of neoadjuvant anti-PD-1 for oral cavity cancer. Generated by immunoSEQ multiplex PCR, the TCRdb table keeps only in-frame clones and is missing some. The repertoire has 60,000 to 75,000 clones, approximately 82% of them found once; the top ten carry approximately 3.6%. Sequencing was performed on PBMCs, taken before nivolumab (anti-PD-1) treatment. Receptors originate from a person aged 40 to 85 with oral cavity squamous cell carcinoma. The CDR3 runs from the conserved cysteine through the conserved F or W.

CDR3	V	J
CASSGGQGFATNEKLFF	TRBV9	TRBJ1-4
CASSLVDQETQYF	TRBV5-6	TRBJ2-5
CASSPPVGSGGETQYF	TRBV4-1	TRBJ2-5
CASSLTGPTDTQYF	TRBV6-4	TRBJ2-3
CASSYPYQETQYF	TRBV7-6	TRBJ2-5
CASSVTGRGTGELFF	TRBV9	TRBJ2-2
CASSPLVLADTQYF	TRBV4-1	TRBJ2-3
CASRTNTGELFF	TRBV2	TRBJ2-2
CATSFWEDTEAFF	TRBV6-5	TRBJ1-1
CASSYSRQTNYGYTF	TRBV6-5	TRBJ1-2
CASSVRMGSYTF	TRBV9	TRBJ1-2